The T cell receptor (beta chain) described here comes from a study of blood T cell repertoires in COVID-19. Across the whole study: Italy, Spain and the United States were the sources of the convalescent and acute COVID-19 samples. Sample material is recorded as cDNA or gDNA derived from T cells, B-cell-depleted T cells, or PBMCs.

Trimming took off 6 bases at V and 3 bases at J, with 11 bases between the two ends. This CDR3 contains 13 residues. CDR1 is SQVTM and CDR2 is ANQGSEA in the germline V gene. Methods used by the authors: Reference gene primers were amplified, and this amplification served to estimate nucleated cell counts. Sequencing used immunoSEQ multiplex PCR; TCRdb keeps in-frame clones, though not all of them. V, J and clone size are taken as reported in that table, and D and trimming were inferred from the DNA itself. The sample lists about 120,000 clones; 65% to 90% were seen once. V gene TRBV29-1 combines with J gene TRBJ2-2; D may be TRBD2 (6 bases). Sequences were obtained from peripheral blood. This sequence was found in a man older than 75 with active or convalescent COVID-19. DNA for the CDR3: TGCAGCGTAAAGACGGGGGACACCGGGGAGCTGTTTTTT. Translating gives CSVKTGDTGELFF.